This T cell receptor (beta chain) was retrieved from a study of blood T cell repertoires in COVID-19 (dated by TCRdb to 2019 to 2021). Study-wide context: The collaborator samples originated in the United States, Italy and Spain and spanned the acute and convalescent phases of COVID-19. The samples were drawn from two sources: the first 160 participants of the ongoing ImmuneRACE study, and 950 to 1,500 subjects contributed by 6 global collaborators. Where HLA class I and class II types were available, the types were taken from metadata supplied by the sample provider, not from assay-based typing. Nearly every sample came with metadata listing a de-identified subject ID, COVID-19 status, age in years and sex. A freely available public database, intended as a resource for researchers studying the immune response to SARS-CoV-2, is where the repertoires were released. Subjects who had been exposed to COVID-19, were actively infected with it, or had recovered from it provided the deeply sampled blood TCRbeta repertoires that made up the dataset. The prospective study material was composed of cDNA or gDNA derived from T cells, B-cell-depleted T cells, or PBMCs. General study outcomes and caveats: How much clinical and demographic metadata was included differed by source and by participant, and the metadata was provided uncurated.

Including cysteine and phenylalanine, the CDR3 has 13 amino acids. The kept DNA is CDR3 alone, 39 bases in frame from the first base. V sheds 5 bases and J sheds 2 bases, leaving 10 bases between their ends. The germline V gene provides CDR1 SGHVS and CDR2 FNYEAQ. Of note for this clone: Its antigen is currently not known. Base-call qualities are not available, and no considerably larger clone is one nucleotide away.

Whole blood was collected in K2EDTA tubes by collaborating institutions according to the institutions' own protocols. For TCRbeta analysis, collaborators shipped samples in one of three forms: frozen whole blood, isolated PBMCs, or DNA extracted from either of those sample types. TCRbeta CDR3 regions were amplified from genomic DNA by means of the immunoSEQ Assay, a bias-controlled multiplex PCR. The study's own analysis went as follows. The number of nucleated cells in each sample was estimated by amplification of reference gene primers within the assay. Sequence reads were collapsed and filtered to measure the absolute abundance of every unique TCRbeta CDR3 rearrangement. Productive Simpson clonality was computed per sample as the square root of Simpson's diversity index over productive rearrangements. TCRdb took over this immuneACCESS table, retaining in-frame rearrangements with V and J assigned. Such tables are incomplete; in checked studies, under half of the missing clones stem from an unresolved V gene, and the remainder is unexplained. For V, J and clone size, that table is used; D and trimming come from the DNA. The sample yields about 91,000 clones; roughly 79% were counted once. The biggest ten clones account for approximately 10% of the sample.

In this chain, TRBV7-6 is recombined with TRBJ2-7; 6 matching bases give a weak D call of TRBD2. The sequencing input was peripheral blood. This receptor was identified in an elderly woman with acute or convalescent COVID-19. The nucleotide sequence reads as follows: TGTGCCAGCAGCCCGGGACTGCCCTACGAGCAGTACTTC. Its translation is CASSPGLPYEQYF.